The 4 T cell receptor beta chains below all came from one sample that was sequenced in a study of blood T cell repertoires in COVID-19. Libraries were prepared by immunoSEQ multiplex PCR; TCRdb keeps only in-frame clonotypes and omits some of them. The repertoire includes about 55,000 clones, 70% to 85% of them detected once, and around 10% sits in the top ten. Material: peripheral blood. The source is a man at least 80 years old with COVID-19, enrolled during active disease.

The CDR3 region has the DNA TGCGCCAGCCTACATCCCTCAGGCCGGAACGCCAAAAACATTCAGTACTTC. It translates to CASLHPSGRNAKNIQYF. This chain uses TRBV10-2 with TRBJ2-4; D remains unclear. Germline-derived CDR1 and CDR2 are WSHSY and SAAADI. The CDR3 is made up of 17 amino acids. V lost 8 bases and J lost 1, with 21 bases in between.

This chain uses TRBV6-4 with TRBJ1-6; no firm D call. Deletions cut 3 bases from V and 9 bases from J, with 15 bases between. The CDR3 totals 15 residues. The germline V gene encodes CDR1 MRHNA and CDR2 SNTAGT. In DNA, the CDR3 is TGTGCCAGCAGTGAAAACGATGCTCTATCTTCACCCCTCCACTTT. It yields the protein CASSENDALSSPLHF.

V gene TRBV18 combines with J gene TRBJ1-1; D might be TRBD1 (6 bases). CDR1 is KGHSH and CDR2 is LQKENI in the germline V gene. CDR3 length equals 14 residues. With 3 bases removed from V and 3 bases from J, the gap between germline ends came to 11 bases. The chain's CDR3 is CASSPSGGYTEAFF. The CDR3 region has the DNA TGTGCCAGCTCACCCTCGGGGGGCTACACTGAAGCTTTCTTT.

This chain joins TRBV3-1 (or the pseudogene TRBV3-2) and TRBJ2-1; TRBD2 matches at 12 bases. The CDR3 is 17 residues long. V was pared by 1 base and J by 6 bases, with 7 bases of the junction left unmatched. Per the germline V gene, CDR1 is LGHDT and CDR2 is YNNKEL (reference sequence). The DNA for the CDR3 is TGTGCCAGCAGCCAAGCAGACCTAGCGGGAGGGCCCAATGAGCAGTTCTTC. It encodes CASSQADLAGGPNEQFF.